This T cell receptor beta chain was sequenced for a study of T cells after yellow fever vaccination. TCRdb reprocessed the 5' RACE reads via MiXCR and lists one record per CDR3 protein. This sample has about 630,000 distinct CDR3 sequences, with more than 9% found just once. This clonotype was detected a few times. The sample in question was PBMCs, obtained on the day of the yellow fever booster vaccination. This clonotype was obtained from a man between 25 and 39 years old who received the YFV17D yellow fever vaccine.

The CDR3 bases are TGTGCCAGCAGGTTACTAGCGGGAGACCGCGAGCAGTACTTC. Its translation is CASRLLAGDREQYF. The chain has TRBV5-6 and TRBJ2-7, with 11 nucleotides matching TRBD2. Germline V gene sequence: CDR1 SGHDT, CDR2 YYEEEE. The CDR3 extends over 14 amino acids. With V trimmed by 5 bases and J by 6 bases, 7 bases remained unmatched.